The 22 T cell receptor beta chains below were found in one sample sequenced in a study of blood T cell repertoires in COVID-19. TCRdb's table, derived via immunoSEQ multiplex PCR, lists solely in-frame clones and lacks some. The sample has 310,000 or so clones, roughly 86% seen once. The sequenced sample consisted of peripheral blood. The receptors were gathered from a man aged 25 to 45 with COVID-19, enrolled during active disease.

V gene TRBV4-3 combines with J gene TRBJ2-7, with D perhaps TRBD2 (5 bases). The CDR3 is 15 residues long. V lost 0 bases to trimming and J lost 6 bases, with 15 bases between them. The germline V gene has CDR1 LGHNA and CDR2 YSLEER. The CDR3 DNA reads TGCGCCAGCAGCCAAGATAGCGAGGGCAGGAGCGAGCAGTACTTC. It specifies CASSQDSEGRSEQYF.

The chain combines TRBV6-5 with TRBJ1-2, with 12 bases identical to TRBD1. The CDR3 totals 16 residues. The trim removed 4 bases at V and 2 bases at J, leaving 5 bases unmatched. Germline V gene lookup returns CDR1 MNHEY and CDR2 SVGAGI. In DNA, the CDR3 is TGTGCCAGCAGTTTGGGACAGGGGGCGATAAACTATGGCTACACCTTC. Translated, it gives CASSLGQGAINYGYTF.

The chain combines TRBV27 with TRBJ2-2; TRBD2 aligns across 10 bases. This CDR3 has 20 residues. V lost 5 bases and J lost 2; bases outside the gene matches: 17. From germline, CDR1 is MNHEY and CDR2 SMNVEV (reference sequence). The CDR3 bases are TGTGCCAGCAGTCTAGAGGGAGTAGAGCGGGGGGGTTATAACACCGGGGAGCTGTTTTTT. It specifies CASSLEGVERGGYNTGELFF.

The rearrangement links TRBV12-3 or TRBV12-4 to TRBJ1-5; TRBD1 matches 7 bases. CDR3 size: 13 residues. Unmatched junction bases numbered 6, after V lost 7 bases and J lost 6 bases. The CDR3 nucleotides read TGTGCCAGCACCCTAGGGGGCGTTCAGCCCCAGCATTTT. Translated, it gives CASTLGGVQPQHF.

The chain recombines TRBV27 with TRBJ1-5; the match to TRBD1 covers 7 bases. J lost 2 bases, V lost 1 base, and 2 bases had no gene match. The CDR3 totals 15 residues. Germline loops: CDR1 MNHEY, CDR2 SMNVEV (reference sequence). CDR3 in DNA: TGTGCCAGCAGTTTATGGCAGGGGGGCAATCAGCCCCAGCATTTT. The encoded protein is CASSLWQGGNQPQHF.

The chain joins TRBV2 to TRBJ1-2; TRBD1 aligns across 7 bases. Looked up from germline, CDR1 is SNHLY and CDR2 is FYNNEI. Trimming cost V 8 bases and J 3 bases; bases outside gene matches: 9. This CDR3 contains 14 residues. The CDR3 sequence: CASFRDSHYYGYTF. CDR3 DNA sequence: TGTGCCAGCTTCCGGGACAGCCACTACTATGGCTACACCTTC.

This chain links TRBV9 with TRBJ2-2; D perhaps matches TRBD2 (6 bases). Trimming shortened V by 0 bases and J by 3 bases, and 9 bases separated the two germline ends. This CDR3 contains 15 residues. Per the germline V gene, CDR1 is SGDLS and CDR2 is YYNGEE. The CDR3 nucleotides are TGTGCCAGCAGCGTAGAGAGCGGGTACACCGGGGAGCTGTTTTTT. This translates into CASSVESGYTGELFF. The variable domain in full, with the rest retrieved from reference TRBV9 and TRBJ2-2, is DSGVTQTPKHLITATGQRVTLRCSPRSGDLSVYWYQQSLDQGLQFLIQYYNGEERAKGNILERFSAQQFPDLHSELNLSSLELGDSALYFCASSVESGYTGELFFGEGSRLTVL.

The chain carries TRBV30 and TRBJ1-2, with TRBD1 matching over 8 bases. In germline, CDR1 is GTSNPN, CDR2 SVGIG (reference sequence). This CDR3 has 14 residues. V lost 0 bases and J lost 8; bases outside the gene matches: 8. The CDR3 is CAWSVRTGQYGYTF. CDR3 nucleotide sequence: TGTGCCTGGAGTGTACGGACAGGGCAATACGGCTACACCTTC. Looking up the rest from reference TRBV30 and TRBJ1-2 gives the full variable domain: SQTIHQWPATLVQPVGSPLSLECTVEGTSNPNLYWYRQAAGRGLQLLFYSVGIGQISSEVPQNLSASRPQDRQFILSSKKLLLSDSGFYLCAWSVRTGQYGYTFGSGTRLTVV.

The chain combines TRBV24-1 with TRBJ2-1; 10 bases are shared with TRBD2. The J segment lost 4 bases and the V segment lost 1 base, leaving 6 bases of the junction unmatched. CDR1 is KGHDR and CDR2 is SFDVKD in the germline V gene. The CDR3 length is 17 residues. For the CDR3, the DNA is TGTGCCACCAGTGATTTTCGAGCGGGAGGGGCTTACAATGAGCAGTTCTTC. This gives the protein CATSDFRAGGAYNEQFF.

The chain has TRBV7-6 and TRBJ1-4; D unresolved. Germline CDR1 reads SGHVS; CDR2 reads FNYEAQ. The V end was cut by 0 bases, the J end by 3 bases, with 8 bases between. CDR3 length: 15 residues. As DNA, the CDR3 is TGTGCCAGCAGCTTAGCCCCCGGAGCTAATGAAAAACTGTTTTTT. Protein: CASSLAPGANEKLFF.

This clone was found a few times. CDR3 in DNA: TGTGCCAGCAGTTACGGGGCCTACACTGAAGCTTTCTTT. Encoded protein: CASSYGAYTEAFF. The genes are TRBV6-2 or TRBV6-3 and TRBJ1-1; D is possibly TRBD1 (5 bases). This CDR3 has 13 amino acids. From germline, CDR1 is MNHEY and CDR2 SVGEGT. V was trimmed by 2 bases and J by 3 bases, leaving 7 bases between them.

The chain joins TRBV4-1 to TRBJ1-5; TRBD1 agrees at 9 bases. The CDR3 runs to 17 residues. V was pared by 4 bases and J by 3 bases, with 10 bases of the junction left unmatched. The V gene's germline CDR1 is MGHRA and CDR2 YSYEKL. For the CDR3, the DNA is TGCGCCAGCAGCCCTATGGGGACAGGGACAATCAATCAGCCCCAGCATTTT. It encodes CASSPMGTGTINQPQHF.

Details on this clone: This same CDR3 is encoded by further DNA sequences in the sample. The chain combines TRBV27 with TRBJ1-1, with D possibly being TRBD1 (6 bases). This CDR3 is built from 13 residues. V was pared by 5 bases and J by 4 bases, with 11 bases between. Germline V gene lookup returns CDR1 MNHEY and CDR2 SMNVEV (reference sequence). As DNA, the CDR3 is TGTGCCAGCAGTCTCACAGGGATCACTGAAGCTTTCTTT. Translating gives CASSLTGITEAFF.

V usage is TRBV20-1 and J usage is TRBJ1-2; unclear D gene. Deletions cut 3 bases from V and 7 bases from J, with 6 bases between. The CDR3 consists of 10 residues. Germline CDR1 DFQATT, CDR2 SNEGSKA (reference sequence). The CDR3 is CSASEGGYTF. The CDR3 DNA sequence: TGCAGTGCTAGCGAGGGTGGCTACACCTTC.

The chain employs TRBV6-1 and TRBJ1-1; 9 bases are a match to TRBD1. Germline V lookup: CDR1 MNHNS, CDR2 SASEGT. V was clipped by 1 base and J by 5 bases; unmatched bases: 8. The CDR3 is 16 residues long. CDR3: CASSEDPGTGWTEAFF. CDR3 DNA: TGTGCCAGCAGTGAAGACCCCGGGACAGGGTGGACTGAAGCTTTCTTT.

The rearrangement joins TRBV19 to TRBJ1-1; D remains ambiguous. Between the trimmed V and J ends, which lost 7 bases and 1 base, there was a span of 4 bases. The CDR3 loop spans 11 amino acids. Germline CDR1 and CDR2: LNHDA and SQIVND (reference sequence). The CDR3 bases are TGTGCCAGTAATCAGAACACTGAAGCTTTCTTT. As protein: CASNQNTEAFF.

This chain uses TRBV7-2 with TRBJ2-1; TRBD1 aligns across 11 bases. CDR1 is SGHTA and CDR2 is FQGNSA in the germline V gene. J lost 7 bases, V lost 2 bases, and 7 bases had no gene match. CDR3 length: 16 amino acids. As DNA, the CDR3 is TGTGCCAGCAGCTTACCCGGACAGGGGGCCAGGAATGAGCAGTTCTTC. This translates into CASSLPGQGARNEQFF.

V gene TRBV6-1 combines with J gene TRBJ1-1, with 8 bases that match TRBD1. The CDR3 loop spans 15 amino acids. The junction had 7 bases not matched to a gene; V was cut back by 3 bases and J by 4 bases. CDR1 and CDR2 (germline): MNHNS, SASEGT. CDR3: CASSDRGLGVTEAFF. In DNA form, the CDR3 reads TGTGCCAGCAGTGACAGGGGGCTTGGGGTCACTGAAGCTTTCTTT.

This chain joins TRBV6-5 and TRBJ2-3, with 8 bases matching TRBD2. Trimming cost V 0 bases and J 8 bases; bases outside gene matches: 10. CDR1 is MNHEY, CDR2 SVGAGI, per germline. The CDR3 spans 16 residues. Here the CDR3 DNA reads TGTGCCAGCAGTTACTCGCGCGGGGGGCCGTTGGGTACGCAGTATTTT. This encodes CASSYSRGGPLGTQYF.

This clone was picked up one time. This chain joins TRBV9 and TRBJ2-7; the D is unclear. CDR1 SGDLS and CDR2 YYNGEE come from the germline V gene. This CDR3 has 15 amino acids. V dropped 4 bases and J dropped 3 bases, with 17 bases sitting between them. CDR3: CASSPGPDTNYEQYF. CDR3 nucleotides: TGTGCCAGCAGCCCCGGTCCAGATACTAACTACGAGCAGTACTTC. The full variable domain, its missing parts supplied by reference TRBV9 and TRBJ2-7, is DSGVTQTPKHLITATGQRVTLRCSPRSGDLSVYWYQQSLDQGLQFLIQYYNGEERAKGNILERFSAQQFPDLHSELNLSSLELGDSALYFCASSPGPDTNYEQYFGPGTRLTVT.

In its sample, this clone was seen once. This chain uses TRBV19 with TRBJ2-7, with TRBD1 as a possible D gene (6 bases). Germline lookup yields CDR1 LNHDA and CDR2 SQIVND (reference sequence). This CDR3 is built from 12 residues. V lost 4 bases and J lost 3, with 7 bases in between. For the CDR3, the DNA is TGTGCCAGTAGTAAAGGGGGCTACGAGCAGTACTTC. Translation gives CASSKGGYEQYF.

The chain links TRBV5-1 to TRBJ1-2; D perhaps matches TRBD1 (5 bases). Germline-derived CDR1 and CDR2 are SGHRS and YFSETQ. Between the trimmed V and J ends, which lost 0 bases and 0 bases, there was a span of 15 bases. The CDR3 totals 17 residues. CDR3 amino acids: CASSLDPIGTSNYGYTF. For the CDR3, the DNA is TGCGCCAGCAGCTTGGATCCTATAGGGACTTCTAACTATGGCTACACCTTC.